Below, 27 T cell receptor beta chains from the same sample are listed, as sequenced in a study of response to subunit inactivated influenza vaccine. TCRdb fed the RT-PCR reads into MiXCR, producing one record per CDR3 protein. This sample carries a few hundred thousand distinct CDR3 sequences, approximately 15% of them seen once, and the ten largest clones take more than 9.5%. The sequencing here drew on PBMCs from blood, taken 11 to 12 days after vaccination. The receptor set was obtained from a man aged 50-60 years who received an inactivated influenza vaccine.

This clonotype turned up a few times. This chain links TRBV6-1 with TRBJ2-3; TRBD2 agrees at 7 bases. The CDR3 spans 14 residues. The junction had 7 bases not matched to a gene; V was cut back by 6 bases and J by 4 bases. Germline V gives CDR1 MNHNS, CDR2 SASEGT. The CDR3 spells CASSLLASADTQYF. CDR3 nucleotide sequence: TGTGCCAGCAGCCTACTAGCGTCCGCAGATACGCAGTATTTT.

This clonotype was found a few times. The chain carries TRBV7-9 and TRBJ2-3; D remains unclear. Trimming shortened V by 0 bases and J by 2 bases, and 6 bases separated the two germline ends. Germline CDR1 SEHNR, CDR2 FQNEAQ (reference sequence). The CDR3 length is 14 residues. The CDR3 DNA sequence: TGTGCCAGCAGCTTAGCCCTAGACACAGATACGCAGTATTTT. This sequence encodes CASSLALDTDTQYF.

The V call is TRBV20-1, the J call TRBJ2-5; D unclear. Germline loops: CDR1 DFQATT, CDR2 SNEGSKA (reference sequence). This CDR3 contains 14 residues. Trimming took 1 base from V and 2 from J, leaving 11 bases between them. The CDR3 is CSARVSNTQETQYF. The CDR3 coding sequence is TGCAGTGCTAGAGTGTCGAACACGCAAGAGACCCAGTACTTC.

V is TRBV28 and J is TRBJ2-7; TRBD2 aligns across 10 bases. V trimming: 4 bases; J trimming: 1 base; junction bases outside the gene matches: 13. Germline V CDR1 and CDR2: MDHEN, SYDVKM. The CDR3 is 18 amino acids. CDR3 amino acids: CASSYDRGSSGGSYEQYF. CDR3 nucleotide sequence: TGTGCCAGCAGTTATGACAGGGGTAGTAGCGGGGGGTCCTACGAGCAGTACTTC.

This clonotype was counted at least ten times. The CDR3 coding sequence is TGTGCCAGCAGCCCGACAGCGAACACTGAAGCTTTCTTT. Translation: CASSPTANTEAFF. The V gene is TRBV3-1, the J gene TRBJ1-1; maybe TRBD1 (5 bases). Between the trimmed V and J ends, which lost 4 bases and 1 base, there was a span of 7 bases. The CDR3 totals 13 residues. CDR1 and CDR2 (germline): LGHDT, YNNKEL (reference sequence).

This clonotype was recorded a few times. The chain joins TRBV28 to TRBJ2-2; D is perhaps TRBD1 (6 bases). Germline CDR1 MDHEN, CDR2 SYDVKM. This CDR3 has 15 residues. Trimming left V 3 bases short and J 6 bases short, with 14 bases between. The CDR3 spells CASSFIPDSPGELFF. In DNA form, the CDR3 reads TGTGCCAGCAGTTTTATACCGGACAGCCCCGGGGAGCTGTTTTTT.

The chain recombines TRBV11-2 with TRBJ2-2; D uncertain. V lost 0 bases and J lost 4, with 3 bases in between. CDR3 length: 13 residues. CDR1 is SGHAT, CDR2 FQNNGV, per germline. The CDR3 DNA follows: TGTGCCAGCAGCTTAGACTTCACCGGGGAGCTGTTTTTT. Its translation: CASSLDFTGELFF.

This clonotype turned up a few times. The rearrangement uses TRBV6-1 and TRBJ1-1; D ambiguous. Germline CDR1 is MNHNS and CDR2 is SASEGT. The CDR3 totals 13 residues. Deletions cut 5 bases from V and 2 bases from J, with 9 bases between. CDR3 bases: TGTGCCAGCAGTACAAGACTAAACACTGAAGCTTTCTTT. Protein sequence: CASSTRLNTEAFF.

This clonotype has more than one count but fewer than ten. The chain links TRBV7-9 to TRBJ1-4; 7 positions match TRBD1. The germline V gene has CDR1 SEHNR and CDR2 FQNEAQ (reference sequence). The CDR3 runs 14 residues. Losses at the gene ends were 5 bases for V and 5 bases for J; bases not matched to a gene: 5. This CDR3 reads CASSTGTANEKLFF. DNA for the CDR3: TGTGCCAGCAGCACTGGGACAGCGAATGAAAAACTGTTTTTT.

V gene TRBV9 combines with J gene TRBJ2-3; tentatively, D is TRBD2 (5 bases). The length of the CDR3 is 16 residues. CDR1 is SGDLS and CDR2 is YYNGEE in the germline V gene. Trimming left V 2 bases short and J 0 bases short, with 13 bases between. The CDR3 DNA follows: TGTGCCAGCAGCGTGGGTCCGGGATCTAGCACAGATACGCAGTATTTT. Amino acid sequence: CASSVGPGSSTDTQYF.

This clonotype was observed a handful of times. The chain uses TRBV5-1 and TRBJ1-1; perhaps TRBD1 as D (5 bases). Trimming took off 6 bases at V and 0 bases at J, with 15 bases between the two ends. CDR1 is SGHRS and CDR2 is YFSETQ in the germline V gene. The CDR3 extends over 15 amino acids. The CDR3 is CASTPTRGVNTEAFF. CDR3 DNA: TGCGCCAGCACCCCAACCCGGGGGGTGAACACTGAAGCTTTCTTT.

This clonotype was counted at least ten times. V is TRBV5-1 and J is TRBJ2-7; no firm D call. CDR3 length: 14 amino acids. Germline loops: CDR1 SGHRS, CDR2 YFSETQ. V was clipped by 1 base and J by 7 bases, with 15 bases between them. The CDR3 DNA reads as TGCGCCAGCAGCTTGTTCCAGCATACCCAGGAGCAGTACTTC. As protein: CASSLFQHTQEQYF.

This clonotype was recorded a few times. This chain joins TRBV5-1 and TRBJ2-1; no clear D. The CDR3 length is 14 residues. The V end was cut by 3 bases, the J end by 3 bases, with 10 bases between. From germline, CDR1 is SGHRS and CDR2 YFSETQ. The CDR3 spells CASSSSALYNEQFF. The DNA of the CDR3 is TGCGCCAGCAGCTCGAGCGCGCTCTACAATGAGCAGTTCTTC. Using reference TRBV5-1 and TRBJ2-1 for the parts outside the CDR3, the full variable domain is KAGVTQTPRYLIKTRGQQVTLSCSPISGHRSVSWYQQTPGQGLQFLFEYFSETQRNKGNFPGRFSGRQFSNSRSEMNVSTLELGDSALYLCASSSSALYNEQFFGPGTRLTVL.

This clonotype was observed many times. The chain combines TRBV4-2 with TRBJ1-2; D remains ambiguous. The CDR3 runs 15 residues. Between the trimmed V and J ends, which lost 3 bases and 4 bases, there was a span of 15 bases. Germline loops: CDR1 LGHNA, CDR2 YNFKEQ. Here the CDR3 reads CASSHRNGPAYGYTF. CDR3 DNA: TGTGCCAGCAGCCACCGAAACGGACCGGCCTATGGCTACACCTTC.

This chain joins TRBV11-2 and TRBJ1-1; D not resolved. CDR3 size: 13 residues. The germline V gene encodes CDR1 SGHAT and CDR2 FQNNGV. V gave up 2 bases and J gave up 3 bases, with 7 bases separating them. The CDR3 DNA reads TGTGCCAGCAGCTTATCTTGGCACACTGAAGCTTTCTTT. Translating it yields CASSLSWHTEAFF.

This clonotype was found a few times. The chain is built from TRBV4-2 and TRBJ2-7; 7 bases agree with TRBD1. Trimming removed 0 bases from V and 6 bases from J; junction bases left unmatched: 8. Germline V gene lookup returns CDR1 LGHNA and CDR2 YNFKEQ. This CDR3 comprises 15 residues. The CDR3 protein is CASSQEGTAVREQYF. CDR3 DNA sequence: TGTGCCAGCAGCCAAGAAGGGACAGCAGTGCGCGAGCAGTACTTC.

The chain carries TRBV7-3 and TRBJ2-1, with 11 bases matching TRBD1. The CDR3 loop spans 17 amino acids. With 0 bases clipped from V and 3 bases from J, the junction kept 4 bases outside the gene matches. The V gene's germline CDR1 is SGHTA and CDR2 FQGTGA. The CDR3 loop is CASSLTGTGGYYNEQFF. DNA of the CDR3: TGTGCCAGCAGCTTAACGGGGACAGGGGGTTACTACAATGAGCAGTTCTTC.

A few counts support this clonotype. The chain combines TRBV20-1 with TRBJ1-4; D unresolved. Looked up from germline, CDR1 is DFQATT and CDR2 is SNEGSKA (reference sequence). Trimming stripped 5 bases from V and 2 bases from J, with 9 bases between. The length of the CDR3 is 13 residues. CDR3 nucleotides: TGCAGTGCTCCCGGCGGTACTAATGAAAAACTGTTTTTT. Translated: CSAPGGTNEKLFF.

J is TRBJ2-7 and V is TRBV6-5; 12 bases agree with TRBD2. The CDR3 loop spans 18 amino acids. Trimming removed 2 bases from V and 0 bases from J; junction bases left unmatched: 8. Germline-derived CDR1 and CDR2 are MNHEY and SVGAGI. The CDR3 DNA reads TGTGCCAGCAGTTACAGCTTCCTAGCGGGGGGGGACTCCTACGAGCAGTACTTC. This gives the protein CASSYSFLAGGDSYEQYF.

The rearrangement joins TRBV5-1 to TRBJ2-2; TRBD2 matches 9 bases. The CDR3 length is 16 residues. With V trimmed by 3 bases and J by 3 bases, 6 bases remained unmatched. Germline CDR1 is SGHRS and CDR2 is YFSETQ. CDR3 DNA sequence: TGCGCCAGCAGCTGGCCTAGCGGGGTGTACACCGGGGAGCTGTTTTTT. Its translation is CASSWPSGVYTGELFF.

This clonotype showed up many times. V gene TRBV7-8 combines with J gene TRBJ1-4; D is ambiguous. The CDR3 has 14 amino acids. The V gene's germline CDR1 is SGHVS and CDR2 FQNEAQ. V shed 5 bases and J shed 3 bases, with 10 bases lying between them. CDR3 coding DNA: TGTGCCAGCAGCCCTCGGGGTGCTAATGAAAAACTGTTTTTT. It translates to CASSPRGANEKLFF.

The rearrangement uses TRBV29-1 and TRBJ1-1; D may be TRBD1 (6 bases). V gave up 5 bases and J gave up 0 bases, with 10 bases separating them. This CDR3 spans 13 amino acids. The germline CDR1 and CDR2 sequences are SQVTM and ANQGSEA. CDR3 bases: TGCAGCGTTTTCTCAGGGGTGAACACTGAAGCTTTCTTT. As protein: CSVFSGVNTEAFF.

The chain recombines TRBV11-2 with TRBJ2-1; 7 positions agree with TRBD2. Losses at the gene ends were 1 base for V and 7 bases for J; bases not matched to a gene: 7. Germline V gene data show CDR1 as SGHAT and CDR2 as FQNNGV. This CDR3 is built from 15 residues. The CDR3 loop reads CASSLGPAGANEQFF. The CDR3 coding sequence is TGTGCCAGCAGCTTAGGTCCGGCGGGAGCGAATGAGCAGTTCTTC.

In its sample, this clonotype was seen many times. V is TRBV6-6 and J is TRBJ2-7; TRBD1 matches at 7 bases. With 2 bases clipped from V and 4 bases from J, the junction kept 2 bases outside the gene matches. CDR1 MNHNY and CDR2 SVGAGI come from the germline V gene (reference sequence). This CDR3 comprises 13 residues. The CDR3 sequence: CASSYRDRYEQYF. CDR3 coding DNA: TGTGCCAGCAGTTACCGGGACAGATACGAGCAGTACTTC.

The chain has TRBV9 and TRBJ2-1, with 10 bases matching TRBD2. Looked up from germline, CDR1 is SGDLS and CDR2 is YYNGEE. Trimming removed 4 bases from V and 8 bases from J; junction bases left unmatched: 27. The CDR3 consists of 21 residues. CDR3 in DNA: TGTGCCAGCAGCCCCCACCGTTTGTATTTGAGCGGGAGGGCCTTCGGCCATGAGCAGTTCTTC. Protein: CASSPHRLYLSGRAFGHEQFF.

This clonotype was picked up many times. V gene TRBV7-2 combines with J gene TRBJ2-3; a weak D match, TRBD2 (5 bases). The CDR3 contains 14 residues. Germline lookup yields CDR1 SGHTA and CDR2 FQGNSA. V was pared by 8 bases and J by 3 bases, with 15 bases between. The CDR3 loop is CASARDLGTDTQYF. The CDR3 DNA sequence: TGTGCCAGCGCCCGGGATCTCGGGACAGATACGCAGTATTTT.

The sample holds a few counts of this clonotype. The chain is built from TRBV3-1 and TRBJ2-5, with TRBD1 as a possible D gene (6 bases). Looked up from germline, CDR1 is LGHDT and CDR2 is YNNKEL (reference sequence). The CDR3 is 13 amino acids. The ends were cut back, 6 bases at V and 3 bases at J, with 11 bases in the middle. For the CDR3, the DNA is TGTGCCAGCAGGACGACAGGAGAAGAGACCCAGTACTTC. It codes for CASRTTGEETQYF.